This T cell receptor beta chain was sequenced during a study of T cell responses to AZD1222 COVID-19 vaccine. Study details: Second-dose recipients at about 4 or about 12 weeks were treated as one pooled group. General study points: Increased Spike-specific TCR breadth and depth were observed after two AZD1222 doses. The sample set comprised mostly white British donors with more females, and clonal diversity was possibly underestimated.

With respect to this clone: Its antigen is unidentified.

Germline CDR1 reads SGHTA; CDR2 reads FQGNSA. Trimming took 5 bases from V and 6 from J, leaving 14 bases between them. The CDR3 is made up of 14 amino acids. Profiled with immunoSEQ multiplex PCR; TCRdb holds only in-frame clones, not every one. Of approximately 140,000 clones in the sample, around 90% were seen once. J is TRBJ2-1 and V is TRBV7-2; D tentatively fits TRBD1 or TRBD2 (5 bases each). This TCR was sampled from an adult in good health. The sequenced sample was peripheral blood, obtained on day 0 of AZD1222 vaccination. The CDR3 coding sequence is TGTGCCAGCAGCCCGGGACCCGCCGGCAATGAGCAGTTCTTC. Its protein is CASSPGPAGNEQFF.